Below are 15 T cell receptor beta chains sequenced from a single sample in a study of blood T cell repertoires in COVID-19. Sequencing was performed with immunoSEQ multiplex PCR; in TCRdb, only in-frame clones are kept and a portion is missing. This repertoire shows 200,000 to 250,000 clones, under 85% found once; its top ten account for about 2%. The sample comprised PBMCs or T cells enriched from blood (not recorded which). The source is a man in his 60s who had recovered from COVID-19.

V and J are TRBV18 and TRBJ1-2; 7 nucleotides match TRBD1. This CDR3 has 13 amino acids. CDR1 and CDR2 (germline): KGHSH, LQKENI. The ends lost 6 bases at V and 6 bases at J; junction bases unmatched: 7. The CDR3 DNA reads as TGTGCCAGCTCCTCCGGGGACAGCAATGGCTACACCTTC. Translating gives CASSSGDSNGYTF.

Concerning this clone: One junction end does not reproduce the germline sequence, and a read error may be involved. V is TRBV7-7 and J is TRBJ2-5, with TRBD1 identical over 10 bases. Germline V gives CDR1 SSHAT, CDR2 FNYEAQ (reference sequence). The CDR3 runs 14 residues. Written as DNA, the CDR3 is TGTGCTAGCAGCCCAGGACAGGGGGGACAGACCCAGTACTTC. It encodes CASSPGQGGQTQYF.

The chain employs TRBV28 and TRBJ1-3; unclear D gene. The CDR3 totals 14 residues. V lost 2 bases, J lost 2 bases, and 7 bases lay in between. The germline V gene has CDR1 MDHEN and CDR2 SYDVKM. DNA of the CDR3: TGTGCCAGCAGTTTAGGAGGGACTGGAAACACCATATATTTT. The encoded protein is CASSLGGTGNTIYF. Together with reference TRBV28 and TRBJ1-3, the CDR3 gives the full variable domain: DVKVTQSSRYLVKRTGEKVFLECVQDMDHENMFWYRQDPGLGLRLIYFSYDVKMKEKGDIPEGYSVSREKKERFSLILESASTNQTSMYLCASSLGGTGNTIYFGEGSWLTVV.

The genes are TRBV2 and TRBJ2-1; 8 bases match TRBD1. V shed 6 bases and J 14 bases; nucleotides not matched to a gene: 3. The CDR3 loop spans 10 amino acids. Germline V gene sequence: CDR1 SNHLY, CDR2 FYNNEI. As DNA, the CDR3 is TGTGCCAGCAGCCGACAGGGGAAGTTCTTC. As protein: CASSRQGKFF.

This chain joins TRBV29-1 and TRBJ2-3; 10 bases align to TRBD1. Trimming cost V 4 bases and J 2 bases; bases outside gene matches: 9. The CDR3 covers 16 residues. Germline lookup yields CDR1 SQVTM and CDR2 ANQGSEA. The CDR3 DNA reads as TGCAGCGTTGGGGCCCTGACAGGGGGCCTCACAGATACGCAGTATTTT. This encodes CSVGALTGGLTDTQYF.

This rearrangement joins TRBV6-2 or TRBV6-3 to TRBJ1-2; 9 bases are a match to TRBD1. Germline V gene lookup returns CDR1 MNHEY and CDR2 SVGEGT. This CDR3 contains 15 residues. Trimming took 6 bases from V and 8 from J; bases not matched to a gene: 13. The CDR3 reads CASSRPGQGREGYTF. CDR3 nucleotide sequence: TGTGCCAGCAGCCGCCCGGGACAGGGCCGGGAGGGCTACACCTTC.

This chain links TRBV3-1 (or the pseudogene TRBV3-2) with TRBJ1-2; 8 positions agree with TRBD1. Germline trimming cut 4 bases from V and 7 bases from J; bases unmatched to any gene: 8. The CDR3 runs 14 residues. Germline values: CDR1 LGHDT, CDR2 YNNKEL (reference sequence). In DNA form, the CDR3 reads TGTGCCAGCAGCCCACAGGACAGGGAGTCTGGCTACACCTTC. This encodes CASSPQDRESGYTF.

This CDR3 reads CASSPGDKNTGELFF. In DNA, the CDR3 is TGTGCCAGCTCCCCCGGGGACAAGAACACCGGGGAGCTGTTTTTT. The chain is built from TRBV6-4 and TRBJ2-2, with a tentative D call TRBD1 (6 bases). CDR3 length: 15 amino acids. CDR1 is MRHNA and CDR2 is SNTAGT in the germline V gene. Trimming stripped 8 bases from V and 1 base from J, with 14 bases between.

This rearrangement joins TRBV5-1 to TRBJ1-4; the match to TRBD1 covers 7 bases. V trimming: 2 bases; J trimming: 7 bases; junction bases outside the gene matches: 5. CDR3 length: 14 amino acids. The germline V gene encodes CDR1 SGHRS and CDR2 YFSETQ. The CDR3 coding sequence is TGCGCCAGCAGCTTAGGACAGGCCGGTGAAAAACTGTTTTTT. Encoded protein: CASSLGQAGEKLFF.

J is TRBJ1-2 and V is TRBV5-1, with a possible D match to TRBD1 (5 bases). The germline V and J ends were trimmed by 7 bases and 3 bases, with 16 bases remaining between them. The CDR3 runs 14 residues. The germline CDR1 and CDR2 sequences are SGHRS and YFSETQ. The CDR3 DNA reads as TGCGCCAGCGCTAGGGCCAGGGTCGACTATGGCTACACCTTC. This sequence encodes CASARARVDYGYTF.

In its sample, this clone was seen a few times. The chain couples TRBV19 to TRBJ1-5; 7 bases match TRBD1. This CDR3 is built from 14 residues. CDR1 is LNHDA, CDR2 SQIVND, per germline (reference sequence). V was pared by 5 bases and J by 6 bases, with 7 bases of the junction left unmatched. The CDR3 loop is CASSDRDLGQPQHF. The CDR3 DNA reads TGTGCCAGTAGTGACAGGGATTTGGGTCAGCCCCAGCATTTT.

The chain links TRBV7-9 to TRBJ2-3, with 12 bases aligning to TRBD2. After removal of 4 bases from V and 1 base from J, the junction contained 6 bases not matched to a gene. This CDR3 is 17 amino acids long. The V gene's germline CDR1 is SEHNR and CDR2 FQNEAQ (reference sequence). CDR3 protein: CASSSWRTSGGTDTQYF. CDR3 coding DNA: TGTGCCAGCAGCTCCTGGAGGACTAGCGGGGGCACAGATACGCAGTATTTT.

This clone showed up just once. The chain links TRBV19 to TRBJ2-5; D not certain. The CDR3 has 15 residues. V was trimmed by 1 base and J by 5 bases, leaving 14 bases between them. CDR1 LNHDA and CDR2 SQIVND come from the germline V gene (reference sequence). The CDR3 nucleotides read TGTGCCAGTAGTATAGGCCAATCTACGAGGGAGACCCAGTACTTC. This encodes CASSIGQSTRETQYF.

The chain links TRBV5-1 to TRBJ1-3, with D perhaps matching TRBD1 (6 bases). Deletions cut 0 bases from V and 7 bases from J, with 17 bases between. CDR3 length: 16 residues. Germline CDR1 SGHRS, CDR2 YFSETQ. The CDR3 coding sequence is TGCGCCAGCAGCTTGGGCCCGGGAGGCACAGGGAACACCATATATTTT. Its protein product is CASSLGPGGTGNTIYF.

This clone showed up just once. The gene calls are TRBV4-1 and TRBJ1-2; D possibly corresponds to TRBD1 (6 bases). CDR1 is MGHRA, CDR2 YSYEKL, per germline. The V end lost 0 bases, the J end lost 4 bases, and 12 bases lay between the germline ends. The CDR3 spans 15 residues. The CDR3 nucleotides read TGCGCCAGCAGCCAAGATGTTGGCAGGGGCTATGGCTACACCTTC. Translation: CASSQDVGRGYGYTF.